These T cell receptor beta chains were read from a single sample in a study of OX40 agonist ivuxolimab in advanced cancers. The table came from immunoSEQ multiplex PCR; TCRdb's copy has only in-frame clones and leaves some out. In the table there are roughly 60,000 clones, approximately 86% of which are singletons. Sequencing used CD4+ or CD8+ T cells sorted from blood, obtained in a trial of the OX40 agonist ivuxolimab. The receptors here all came from an adult with an advanced solid tumor such as melanoma, head and neck, liver or kidney cancer. Both conserved end residues are part of each CDR3. Each record gives: clone size, D gene, J gene, V gene, CDR3 DNA, CDR3 protein. The D gene is left open where the match is weak. A row's size may be missing; if present it is once, few, many or a size class.

.,.,TRBJ1-3,TRBV7-9,TGTGCCAGCACCATTCTGGGGACACGCTCTGGAAACACCATATATTTT,CASTILGTRSGNTIYF
.,.,TRBJ2-5,TRBV7-2,TGTGCCAGCAGCTTAGCGCCAACAGGGACCCAGTACTTC,CASSLAPTGTQYF
.,TRBD1,TRBJ2-5,TRBV19,TGTGCCAGTAGCCCTCCAGGGGGCGCGGAGACCCAGTACTTC,CASSPPGGAETQYF
.,.,TRBJ2-4,TRBV11-3,TGTGCCAGCAGCCCCGGACAAGGACAGGCCAAAAACATTCAGTACTTC,CASSPGQGQAKNIQYF
.,.,TRBJ2-7,TRBV28,TGTGCCAGCAGTTTGGGGGGTTCGCGGTACGAGCAGTACTTC,CASSLGGSRYEQYF
.,.,TRBJ2-7,TRBV28,TGTGCCAGCAGTCCCTTCTACTACGAGCAGTACTTC,CASSPFYYEQYF
.,.,TRBJ1-2,TRBV5-6,TGTGCCAGCAGCTCATGGGGGGAGTGGGGCTACACCTTC,CASSSWGEWGYTF
.,.,TRBJ2-6,TRBV4-1,TGCGCCAGCAGCCGGGGGACTCTTGGGGCCAACGTCCTGACTTTC,CASSRGTLGANVLTF
.,.,TRBJ2-3,TRBV19,TGTGCCAGTAGTATATCTAGGCTAGGGTACACAGATACGCAGTATTTT,CASSISRLGYTDTQYF
.,.,TRBJ1-5,TRBV19,TGTGCCAGTAGTAGGTGGGGACAGCCCCAGCATTTT,CASSRWGQPQHF
.,.,TRBJ2-2,TRBV12-5,TGTGCTAGTGGTTTGAGGGGGGACACCGGGGAGCTGTTTTTT,CASGLRGDTGELFF
.,.,TRBJ1-2,TRBV6-1,TGTGCCAGCGCGTGGACGAACTATGGCTACACCTTC,CASAWTNYGYTF
.,.,TRBJ1-6,TRBV14,TGTGCCAGCAGCCTAATGACAGGACCTAATTCGGCCCTCCACTTT,CASSLMTGPNSALHF
.,TRBD1,TRBJ1-2,TRBV18,TGTGCCAGCTCACGGGACAGCGGCTATGGCTACACCTTC,CASSRDSGYGYTF
.,TRBD2,TRBJ2-2,TRBV5-1,TGCGCCAGCAGCTTGGCGAGGACTAGCGGGGGGACGAACACCGGGGAGCTGTTTTTT,CASSLARTSGGTNTGELFF
.,.,TRBJ1-2,TRBV14,TGTGCCAGCAGCCAAGGACGAGGGTTCTATGGCTACACCTTC,CASSQGRGFYGYTF
.,TRBD1,TRBJ1-5,TRBV7-9,TGTGCCAGCAGTATACAGGGGGTCAATCAGCCCCAGCATTTT,CASSIQGVNQPQHF
.,.,TRBJ1-5,TRBV5-1,TGCGCCAGCAGCCCCCGGGCCTCCGGTGAGGCGCCCCAGCATTTT,CASSPRASGEAPQHF
.,.,TRBJ1-3,TRBV5-1,TGCGCCAGCAGCTTCGGGGACGCTGGAAACACCATATATTTT,CASSFGDAGNTIYF
once,.,TRBJ2-7,TRBV7-9,TGTGCCAGCAGCTTGGGACGGGGTACTTTAAGCTCCTACGAGCAGTACTTC,CASSLGRGTLSSYEQYF
.,TRBD2,TRBJ2-3,TRBV14,TGTGCCAGCAGCCACTACCACCGGGGACTAGCGGCGGATACGCAGTATTTT,CASSHYHRGLAADTQYF
.,TRBD1,TRBJ1-6,TRBV6-5,TGTGCCAGCAGGGCCGGGACAGGGGTTTCACCCCTCCACTTT,CASRAGTGVSPLHF
.,TRBD1,TRBJ2-2,TRBV5-1,TGCGCCAGCAGCGAAAGGGGGCCGGACGGGGAGCTGTTTTTT,CASSERGPDGELFF
.,.,TRBJ2-7,TRBV27,TGTGCCAGCAGTCCAAGGGCCGCTCCGAGCTCCTACGAGCAGTACTTC,CASSPRAAPSSYEQYF
once,TRBD2,TRBJ2-1,TRBV9,TGTGCCAGCAGCGTAGGGGGACTAGCGCACAATGAGCAGTTCTTC,CASSVGGLAHNEQFF
.,.,TRBJ1-4,TRBV5-4,TGTGCCAGCAGCTTGAGACGGGGAACTAATGAAAAACTGTTTTTT,CASSLRRGTNEKLFF
.,.,TRBJ1-1,TRBV11-1,TGTGCCAGCAGCTCCGCCCGGCTTGAAGCTTTCTTT,CASSSARLEAFF
.,TRBD1,TRBJ1-1,TRBV9,TGTGCCAGCAGCGTAGGGACAGGAGTTTCCTACACTGAAGCTTTCTTT,CASSVGTGVSYTEAFF
.,.,TRBJ2-7,TRBV5-1,TGCGCCAGCAGCTTGCTTGGACACCAATCCTACGAGCAGTACTTC,CASSLLGHQSYEQYF
.,.,TRBJ1-1,TRBV14,TGTGCCAGCAGCTTCAGGGGTTTTGGCACTGAAGCTTTCTTT,CASSFRGFGTEAFF
.,TRBD1,TRBJ2-5,TRBV28,TGTGCCAGCAGCCGGGGACAGGGTGAGACCCAGTACTTC,CASSRGQGETQYF
once,.,TRBJ2-5,TRBV5-1,TGCGCCAGCAGCCGGAGGGCTTTCGAAGAGACCCAGTACTTC,CASSRRAFEETQYF
.,.,TRBJ1-4,TRBV7-6,TGTGCCAGCAGCATAAGGGACCGGTGGGGCACTAATGAAAAACTGTTTTTT,CASSIRDRWGTNEKLFF
.,TRBD2,TRBJ2-5,TRBV2,TGTGCCAGCAGTGGAGGGACTAGCGCTTACCAAGAGACCCAGTACTTC,CASSGGTSAYQETQYF
.,TRBD1,TRBJ2-1,TRBV9,TGTGCCAGCAGCGTCGGCCCCGGGACAGCATTTTTCAATGAGCAGTTCTTC,CASSVGPGTAFFNEQFF
.,.,TRBJ2-1,TRBV4-1,TGCGCCAGCAGCCAAGAGAGGGGCCCTACGGGGAATGAGCAGTTCTTC,CASSQERGPTGNEQFF
.,.,TRBJ1-2,TRBV28,TGTGCCAGCAGTTTTTTCTATGGCTACACCTTC,CASSFFYGYTF
.,TRBD2,TRBJ2-7,TRBV11-2,TGTGCCAGCAGCCGGACTAGCGGGAGGGACGAGCAGTACTTC,CASSRTSGRDEQYF
.,TRBD2,TRBJ2-7,TRBV6-5,TGTGCCAGCAGTTACGAAGCGGGAGCAGGCGAGCAGTACTTC,CASSYEAGAGEQYF
.,TRBD2,TRBJ2-2,TRBV2,TGTGCCAGCAGGTCTAGCGGGGGGAACACCGGGGAGCTGTTTTTT,CASRSSGGNTGELFF
.,TRBD1,TRBJ2-1,TRBV19,TGTGCCAGTAGTTGGTCCGACAGGGTAGGGGAGCAGTTCTTC,CASSWSDRVGEQFF